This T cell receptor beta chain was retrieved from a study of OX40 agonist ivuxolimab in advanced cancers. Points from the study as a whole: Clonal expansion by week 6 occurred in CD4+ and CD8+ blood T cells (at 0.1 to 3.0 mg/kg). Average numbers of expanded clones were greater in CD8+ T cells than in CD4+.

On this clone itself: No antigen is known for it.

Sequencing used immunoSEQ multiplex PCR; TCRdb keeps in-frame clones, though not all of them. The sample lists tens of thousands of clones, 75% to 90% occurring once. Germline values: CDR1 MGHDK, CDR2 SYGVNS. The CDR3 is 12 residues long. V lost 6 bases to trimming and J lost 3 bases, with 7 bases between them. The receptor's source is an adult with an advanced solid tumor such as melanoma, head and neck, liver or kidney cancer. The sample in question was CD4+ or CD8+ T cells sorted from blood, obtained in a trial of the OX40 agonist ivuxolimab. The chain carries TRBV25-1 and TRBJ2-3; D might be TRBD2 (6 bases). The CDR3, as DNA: TGTGCCAGCAGCGCGGGGACAGATACGCAGTATTTT. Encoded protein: CASSAGTDTQYF.